The clone carrying this T cell receptor beta chain was picked up many times. Antigen unknown. TCRdb's copy holds only in-frame clones and misses some; the assay was immunoSEQ multiplex PCR. Listed for the sample are fewer than 12,000 clones, none seen a single time. The data are from a study of T cells after posttransplantation cyclophosphamide. Cyclophosphamide on days +3 and +4 followed busulfan-fludarabine conditioning and a marrow graft. Findings and caveats of the study: Tissue-infiltrating T cells from skin or gut overlapped little with blood T cells.

The CDR3 extends over 14 amino acids. Looked up from germline, CDR1 is SQVTM and CDR2 is ANQGSEA. V shed 0 bases and J shed 9 bases, with 15 bases lying between them. The clonotype comes from a female patient between 40 and 50 years old who received an allogeneic stem cell transplant from a related donor, was CMV-positive, and had no GVHD. T cells may partly derive from the graft donor. The sample consisted of PBMCs, taken after allogeneic stem cell transplant with posttransplant cyclophosphamide. The V and J genes are TRBV29-1 and TRBJ2-1; weak D call: TRBD1 (6 bases). DNA for the CDR3: TGCAGCGTTGAAGATCAGGGCAGGGGAAGTGAGCAGTTCTTC. Its protein product is CSVEDQGRGSEQFF.